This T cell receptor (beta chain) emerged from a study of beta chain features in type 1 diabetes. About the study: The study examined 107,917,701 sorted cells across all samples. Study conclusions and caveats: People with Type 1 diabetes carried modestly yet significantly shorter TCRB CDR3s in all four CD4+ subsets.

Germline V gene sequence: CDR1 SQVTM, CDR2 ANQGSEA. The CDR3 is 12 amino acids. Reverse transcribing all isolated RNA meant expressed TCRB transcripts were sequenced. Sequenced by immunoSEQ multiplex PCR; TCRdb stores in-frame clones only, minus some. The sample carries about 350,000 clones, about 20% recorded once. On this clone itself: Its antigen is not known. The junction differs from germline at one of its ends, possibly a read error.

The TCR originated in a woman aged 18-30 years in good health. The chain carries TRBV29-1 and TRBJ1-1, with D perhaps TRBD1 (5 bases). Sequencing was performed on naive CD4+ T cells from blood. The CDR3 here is CSAHRWNSEAFF. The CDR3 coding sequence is TGCAGCGCTCACAGGTGGAACTCTGAAGCTTTCTTT. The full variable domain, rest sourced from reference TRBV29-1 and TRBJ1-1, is SAVISQKPSRDICQRGTSLTIQCQVDSQVTMMFWYRQQPGQSLTLIATANQGSEATYESGFVIDKFPISRPNLTFSTLTVSNMSPEDSSIYLCSAHRWNSEAFFGQGTRLTVV.